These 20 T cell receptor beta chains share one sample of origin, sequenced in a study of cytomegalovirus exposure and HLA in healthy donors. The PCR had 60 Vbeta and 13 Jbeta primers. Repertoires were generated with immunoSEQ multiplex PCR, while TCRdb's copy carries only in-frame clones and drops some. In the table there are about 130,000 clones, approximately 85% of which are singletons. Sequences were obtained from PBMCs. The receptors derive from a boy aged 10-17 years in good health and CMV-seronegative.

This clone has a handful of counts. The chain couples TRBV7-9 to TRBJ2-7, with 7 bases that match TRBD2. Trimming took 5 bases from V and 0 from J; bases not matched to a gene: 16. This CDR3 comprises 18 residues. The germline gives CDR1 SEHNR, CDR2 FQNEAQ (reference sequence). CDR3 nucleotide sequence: TGTGCCAGCAGCCCAAGGGTAGGTAGCGGGCTCGGCTCCTACGAGCAGTACTTC. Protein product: CASSPRVGSGLGSYEQYF.

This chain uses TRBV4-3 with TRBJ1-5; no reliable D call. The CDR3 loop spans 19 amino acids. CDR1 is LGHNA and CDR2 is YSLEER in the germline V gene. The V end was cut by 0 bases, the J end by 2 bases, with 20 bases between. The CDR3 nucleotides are TGCGCCAGCAGCCAAGATGCCCTCGTCACCTATCGGGGCAATCAGCCCCAGCATTTT. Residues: CASSQDALVTYRGNQPQHF.

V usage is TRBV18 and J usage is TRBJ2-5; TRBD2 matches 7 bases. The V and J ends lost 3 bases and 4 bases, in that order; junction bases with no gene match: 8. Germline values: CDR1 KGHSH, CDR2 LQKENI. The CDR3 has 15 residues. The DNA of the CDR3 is TGTGCCAGCTCACCGGGAAGGGACTACCCAGAGACCCAGTACTTC. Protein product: CASSPGRDYPETQYF.

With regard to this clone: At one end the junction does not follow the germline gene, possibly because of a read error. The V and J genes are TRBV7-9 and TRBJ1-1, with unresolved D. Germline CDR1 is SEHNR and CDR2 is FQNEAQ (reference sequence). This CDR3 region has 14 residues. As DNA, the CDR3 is TGTTCCAGCAGCTTGGACCTCCGGGGAACTGAAGCTTTCTTT. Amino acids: CSSSLDLRGTEAFF.

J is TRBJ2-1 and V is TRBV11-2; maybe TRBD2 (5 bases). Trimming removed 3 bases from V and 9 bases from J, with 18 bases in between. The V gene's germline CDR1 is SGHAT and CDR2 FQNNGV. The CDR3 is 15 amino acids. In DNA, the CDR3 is TGTGCCAGCAGCTTGGGTACTAGATCACGGACTGAGCAGTTCTTC. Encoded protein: CASSLGTRSRTEQFF.

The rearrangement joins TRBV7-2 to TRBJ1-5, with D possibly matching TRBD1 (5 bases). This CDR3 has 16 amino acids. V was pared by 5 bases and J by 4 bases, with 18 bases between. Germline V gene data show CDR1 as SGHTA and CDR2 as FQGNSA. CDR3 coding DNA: TGTGCCAGCAGCCCACGTACCGGGACTGAAAATCAGCCCCAGCATTTT. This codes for CASSPRTGTENQPQHF.

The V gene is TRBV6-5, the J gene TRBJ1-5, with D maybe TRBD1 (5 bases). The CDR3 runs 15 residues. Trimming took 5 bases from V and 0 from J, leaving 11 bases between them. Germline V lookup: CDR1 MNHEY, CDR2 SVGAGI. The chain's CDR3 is CASSKQENSNQPQHF. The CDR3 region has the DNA TGTGCCAGCAGTAAACAGGAAAATAGCAATCAGCCCCAGCATTTT.

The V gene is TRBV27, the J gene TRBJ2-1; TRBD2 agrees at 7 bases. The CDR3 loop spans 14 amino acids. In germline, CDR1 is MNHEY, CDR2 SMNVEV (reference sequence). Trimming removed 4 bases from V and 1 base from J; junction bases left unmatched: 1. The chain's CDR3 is CASSWGGSYNEQFF. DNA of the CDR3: TGTGCCAGCAGTTGGGGGGGGTCCTACAATGAGCAGTTCTTC.

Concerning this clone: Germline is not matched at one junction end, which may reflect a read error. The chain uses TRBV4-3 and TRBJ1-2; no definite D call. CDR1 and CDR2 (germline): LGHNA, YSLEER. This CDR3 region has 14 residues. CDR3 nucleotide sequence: TGCGCCAGCAGCCAAGATCTGATGAACTATGGCTACCCCTTC. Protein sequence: CASSQDLMNYGYPF.

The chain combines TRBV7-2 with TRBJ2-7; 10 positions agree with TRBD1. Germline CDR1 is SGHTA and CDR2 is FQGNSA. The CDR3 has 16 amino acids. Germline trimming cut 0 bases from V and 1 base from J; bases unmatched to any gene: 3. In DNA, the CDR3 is TGTGCCAGCAGCTTAGCCGGGGACAGGGGTTCCTACGAGCAGTACTTC. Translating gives CASSLAGDRGSYEQYF. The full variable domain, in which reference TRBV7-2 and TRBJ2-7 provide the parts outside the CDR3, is GAGVSQSPSNKVTEKGKDVELRCDPISGHTALYWYRQSLGQGLEFLIYFQGNSAPDKSGLPSDRFSAERTGGSVSTLTIQRTQQEDSAVYLCASSLAGDRGSYEQYFGPGTRLTVT.

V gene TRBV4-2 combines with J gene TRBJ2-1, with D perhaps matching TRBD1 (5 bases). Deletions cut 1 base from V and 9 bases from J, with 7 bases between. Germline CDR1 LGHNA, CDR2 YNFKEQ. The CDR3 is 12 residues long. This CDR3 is CASSQGQIEQFF. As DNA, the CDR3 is TGTGCCAGCAGCCAAGGACAGATTGAGCAGTTCTTC.

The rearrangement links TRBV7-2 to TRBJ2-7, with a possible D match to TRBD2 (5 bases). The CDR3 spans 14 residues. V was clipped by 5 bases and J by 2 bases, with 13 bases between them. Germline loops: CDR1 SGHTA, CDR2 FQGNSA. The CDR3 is CASSRERGPYEQYF. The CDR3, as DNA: TGTGCCAGCAGCCGGGAACGCGGTCCCTACGAGCAGTACTTC.

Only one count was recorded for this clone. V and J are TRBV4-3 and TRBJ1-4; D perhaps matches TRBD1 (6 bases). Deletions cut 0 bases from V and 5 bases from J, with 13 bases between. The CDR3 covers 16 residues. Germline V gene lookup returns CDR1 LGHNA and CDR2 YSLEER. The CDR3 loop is CASSQEVRTGNEKLFF. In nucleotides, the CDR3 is TGCGCCAGCAGCCAAGAGGTCCGAACAGGGAATGAAAAACTGTTTTTT.

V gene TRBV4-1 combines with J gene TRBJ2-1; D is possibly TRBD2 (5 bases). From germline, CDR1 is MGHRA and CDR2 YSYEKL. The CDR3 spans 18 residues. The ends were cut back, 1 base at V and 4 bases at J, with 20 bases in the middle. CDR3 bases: TGCGCCAGCAGCCAAGTAAGGGCTAAAGAGCGGATTTACAATGAGCAGTTCTTC. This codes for CASSQVRAKERIYNEQFF.

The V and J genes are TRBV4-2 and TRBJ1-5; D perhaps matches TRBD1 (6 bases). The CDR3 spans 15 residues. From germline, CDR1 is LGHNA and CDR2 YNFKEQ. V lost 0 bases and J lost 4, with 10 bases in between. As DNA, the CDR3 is TGTGCCAGCAGCCAAGAAGGGGGTCAGAATCAGCCCCAGCATTTT. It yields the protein CASSQEGGQNQPQHF.

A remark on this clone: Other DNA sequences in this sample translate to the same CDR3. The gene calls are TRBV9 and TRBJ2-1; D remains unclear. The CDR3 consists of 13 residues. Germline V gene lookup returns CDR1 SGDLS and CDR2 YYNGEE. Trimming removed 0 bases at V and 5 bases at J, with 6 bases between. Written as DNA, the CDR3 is TGTGCCAGCAGCGTAGGACAAAACAATGAGCAGTTCTTC. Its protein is CASSVGQNNEQFF. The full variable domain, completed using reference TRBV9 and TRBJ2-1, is DSGVTQTPKHLITATGQRVTLRCSPRSGDLSVYWYQQSLDQGLQFLIQYYNGEERAKGNILERFSAQQFPDLHSELNLSSLELGDSALYFCASSVGQNNEQFFGPGTRLTVL.

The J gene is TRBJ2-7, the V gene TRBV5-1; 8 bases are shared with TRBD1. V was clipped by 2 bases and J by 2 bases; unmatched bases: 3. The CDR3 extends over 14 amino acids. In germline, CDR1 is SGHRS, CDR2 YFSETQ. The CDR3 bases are TGCGCCAGCAGCTTCGGGACAGGCACCTACGAGCAGTACTTC. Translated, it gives CASSFGTGTYEQYF.

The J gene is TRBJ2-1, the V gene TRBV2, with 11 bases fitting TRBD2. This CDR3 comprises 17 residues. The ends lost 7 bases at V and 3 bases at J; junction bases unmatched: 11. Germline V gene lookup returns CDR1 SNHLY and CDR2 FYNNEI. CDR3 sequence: CASKGLAGGRYYNEQFF. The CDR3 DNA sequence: TGTGCCAGCAAGGGTCTAGCGGGAGGTCGGTACTACAATGAGCAGTTCTTC.

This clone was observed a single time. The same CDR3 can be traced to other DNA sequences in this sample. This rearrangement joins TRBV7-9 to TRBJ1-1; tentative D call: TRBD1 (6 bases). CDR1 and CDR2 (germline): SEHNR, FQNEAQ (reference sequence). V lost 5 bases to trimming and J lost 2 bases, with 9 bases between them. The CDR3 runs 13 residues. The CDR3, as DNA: TGTGCCAGCAGCCTACAGGGTAACACTGAAGCTTTCTTT. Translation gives CASSLQGNTEAFF.

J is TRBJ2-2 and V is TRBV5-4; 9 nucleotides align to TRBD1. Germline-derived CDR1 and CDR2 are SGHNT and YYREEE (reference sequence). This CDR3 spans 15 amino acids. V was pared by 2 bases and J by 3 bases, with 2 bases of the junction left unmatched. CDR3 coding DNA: TGTGCCAGCAGCTTAAGGACAGGGGACACCGGGGAGCTGTTTTTT. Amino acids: CASSLRTGDTGELFF.